These 31 T cell receptor beta chains came from one sample sequenced in a study of blood T cell repertoires in COVID-19. The data were produced by immunoSEQ multiplex PCR, yet TCRdb's version contains in-frame clones alone and is incomplete. The data hold over 35,000 clones, with over 85% observed a single time. The sequencing sample was made of peripheral blood. These receptors were obtained from an older man with active COVID-19.

V and J are TRBV5-4 and TRBJ2-3, with 7 bases aligning to TRBD1. With V trimmed by 4 bases and J by 5 bases, 7 bases remained unmatched. This CDR3 spans 14 amino acids. The germline gives CDR1 SGHNT, CDR2 YYREEE (reference sequence). The CDR3 spells CASSPGQGEDTQYF. CDR3 in DNA: TGTGCCAGCAGCCCTGGGCAGGGGGAAGATACGCAGTATTTT. The full variable domain, in which reference TRBV5-4 and TRBJ2-3 provide the parts outside the CDR3, is ETGVTQSPTHLIKTRGQQVTLRCSSQSGHNTVSWYQQALGQGPQFIFQYYREEENGRGNFPPRFSGLQFPNYSSELNVNALELDDSALYLCASSPGQGEDTQYFGPGTRLTVL.

The chain employs TRBV19 and TRBJ1-1; TRBD1 aligns across 8 bases. CDR3 length: 13 amino acids. The J segment lost 11 bases and the V segment lost 7 bases, leaving 12 bases of the junction unmatched. Per the germline V gene, CDR1 is LNHDA and CDR2 is SQIVND (reference sequence). The CDR3 loop reads CASTQPGQGAAFF. The CDR3 coding sequence is TGTGCCAGTACTCAACCCGGGCAGGGGGCCGCTTTCTTT.

CDR3 bases: TGTGCCAGCAGCATCGGACAGGGGGCCGGCTCCTATAATTCACCCCTCCACTTT. It translates to CASSIGQGAGSYNSPLHF. V usage is TRBV7-9 and J usage is TRBJ1-6, with TRBD1 identical over 11 bases. V was clipped by 5 bases and J by 0 bases; unmatched bases: 6. The CDR3 length is 18 residues. CDR1 and CDR2 (germline): SEHNR, FQNEAQ (reference sequence).

This sequence joins TRBV5-8 and TRBJ1-2; 7 nucleotides align to TRBD1. Germline V CDR1 and CDR2: SGHTS, YDEGEE. The CDR3 covers 13 residues. The V and J ends lost 4 bases and 3 bases, in that order; junction bases with no gene match: 3. The CDR3 sequence is CASSLDRDYGYTF. The CDR3 bases are TGTGCCAGCAGCCTCGACAGGGACTATGGCTACACCTTC.

V gene TRBV28 combines with J gene TRBJ2-1, with 7 bases fitting TRBD1. The CDR3 consists of 12 residues. Germline V gene data show CDR1 as MDHEN and CDR2 as SYDVKM. J was trimmed by 7 bases and V by 8 bases; bases with no gene match: 5. The CDR3 is CASAGTANEQFF. For the CDR3, the DNA is TGTGCCAGCGCCGGGACAGCTAATGAGCAGTTCTTC.

This chain connects TRBV13 to TRBJ2-5; 8 positions agree with TRBD1. Germline lookup yields CDR1 PRHDT and CDR2 FYEKMQ (reference sequence). The V and J ends lost 4 bases and 4 bases, in that order; junction bases with no gene match: 8. This CDR3 comprises 15 residues. The CDR3 spells CASSSPTGVIETQYF. The CDR3 DNA follows: TGTGCCAGCAGCTCCCCGACAGGGGTGATAGAGACCCAGTACTTC.

The V gene is TRBV18, the J gene TRBJ2-2; D unresolved. Trimming took off 3 bases at V and 1 base at J, with 6 bases between the two ends. The CDR3 extends over 14 amino acids. CDR1 is KGHSH and CDR2 is LQKENI in the germline V gene. For the CDR3, the DNA is TGTGCCAGCTCACCGAACAGGAACACCGGGGAGCTGTTTTTT. It is translated as CASSPNRNTGELFF.

The rearrangement uses TRBV6-1 and TRBJ2-7, with a weak D call TRBD1 (5 bases). In germline, CDR1 is MNHNS, CDR2 SASEGT. Trimming cost V 2 bases and J 3 bases, with 8 bases left between them. This CDR3 region has 13 residues. CDR3 coding DNA: TGTGCCAGCAGTGAAAACAGGAACTACGAGCAGTACTTC. Translation gives CASSENRNYEQYF.

The chain uses TRBV15 and TRBJ2-1; the match to TRBD2 covers 9 bases. This CDR3 is 16 amino acids long. With V trimmed by 4 bases and J by 3 bases, 7 bases remained unmatched. Germline V gene sequence: CDR1 LNHNV, CDR2 YYDKDF (reference sequence). The DNA of the CDR3 is TGTGCCACCAGCAAGGGGACTAGCAGTAACTACAATGAGCAGTTCTTC. Translating it yields CATSKGTSSNYNEQFF.

The chain carries TRBV24-1 and TRBJ2-1, with D possibly matching TRBD2 (6 bases). In germline, CDR1 is KGHDR, CDR2 SFDVKD. The CDR3 runs to 15 residues. V was trimmed by 4 bases and J by 3 bases, leaving 12 bases between them. The CDR3 bases are TGTGCCACCAGTGACCCTGGGCGGGGCTACAATGAGCAGTTCTTC. Its protein is CATSDPGRGYNEQFF.

This clone came up once. CDR3 nucleotide sequence: TGTGCCAGCAGGCGCCTAGCGGTAGCCTACGAGCAGTACTTC. Protein sequence: CASRRLAVAYEQYF. The chain links TRBV2 to TRBJ2-7; 7 bases match TRBD2. The CDR3 consists of 14 residues. CDR1 and CDR2 from the germline V gene are SNHLY and FYNNEI. V lost 6 bases, J lost 2 bases, and 7 bases stayed unmatched.

The chain recombines TRBV11-2 with TRBJ2-3; 7 positions agree with TRBD1. The trim removed 5 bases at V and 0 bases at J, leaving 5 bases unmatched. The CDR3 extends over 15 amino acids. Germline V gives CDR1 SGHAT, CDR2 FQNNGV. CDR3 DNA: TGTGCCAGCAGCCTATGGGACAGCAGCACAGATACGCAGTATTTT. It codes for CASSLWDSSTDTQYF.

The chain employs TRBV5-8 and TRBJ2-1, with 7 bases fitting TRBD1. This CDR3 contains 15 residues. V shed 6 bases, J shed 1 base, and the junction held 7 bases outside the gene matches. CDR1 and CDR2 (germline): SGHTS, YDEGEE. CDR3 DNA sequence: TGTGCCAGCACCAATCCGGGACAGTCCTACAATGAGCAGTTCTTC. The encoded protein is CASTNPGQSYNEQFF.

V gene TRBV7-8 combines with J gene TRBJ2-7; D might be TRBD1 (5 bases). Germline loops: CDR1 SGHVS, CDR2 FQNEAQ. The ends were cut back, 3 bases at V and 3 bases at J, with 9 bases in the middle. The CDR3 spans 13 residues. CDR3 nucleotides: TGTGCCAGCAGCTTCCCAGGGTACTACGAGCAGTACTTC. Amino acid sequence: CASSFPGYYEQYF.

The chain employs TRBV4-3 and TRBJ1-5; D perhaps matches TRBD1 (6 bases). Germline V gene data show CDR1 as LGHNA and CDR2 as YSLEER. Trimming shortened V by 1 base and J by 7 bases, and 11 bases separated the two germline ends. The length of the CDR3 is 14 residues. The CDR3 DNA follows: TGCGCCAGCAGCCAAGGCAGGGGTACCCAGCCCCAGCATTTT. As protein: CASSQGRGTQPQHF.

This clone was found once. The rearrangement links TRBV9 to TRBJ2-1; 7 bases fit TRBD1. The germline CDR1 and CDR2 sequences are SGDLS and YYNGEE. The CDR3 loop spans 15 amino acids. J gave up 3 bases and V 0 bases, and 3 bases lay outside the gene matches. The DNA of the CDR3 is TGTGCCAGCAGCGTAGAGGGACAGCACTACAATGAGCAGTTCTTC. Protein: CASSVEGQHYNEQFF.

The chain recombines TRBV7-6 with TRBJ2-7; TRBD1 matches 7 bases. The CDR3 has 14 residues. V was clipped by 5 bases and J by 2 bases; unmatched bases: 6. Germline loops: CDR1 SGHVS, CDR2 FNYEAQ. CDR3 sequence: CASSPTGPTYEQYF. DNA of the CDR3: TGTGCCAGCAGCCCGACAGGGCCCACCTACGAGCAGTACTTC.

This clone has only one observation. The CDR3 loop reads CASRPDYNTGELFF. In DNA form, the CDR3 reads TGTGCCAGCAGGCCCGACTATAACACCGGGGAGCTGTTTTTT. V is TRBV7-2 and J is TRBJ2-2; a possible D gene is TRBD2 (5 bases). Germline CDR1 is SGHTA and CDR2 is FQGNSA. The CDR3 totals 14 residues. The ends were cut back, 6 bases at V and 2 bases at J, with 10 bases in the middle.

V usage is TRBV6-2 or TRBV6-3 and J usage is TRBJ2-4; 10 bases align to TRBD2. The CDR3 consists of 15 residues. V shed 6 bases, J shed 4 bases, and the junction held 6 bases outside the gene matches. Germline CDR1 reads MNHEY; CDR2 reads SVGEGT. CDR3 sequence (DNA): TGTGCCAGCAGCCACCTAGCGGGAGTAAAAAACATTCAGTACTTC. Protein sequence: CASSHLAGVKNIQYF.

V usage is TRBV5-1 and J usage is TRBJ2-3; a weak D match, TRBD2 (5 bases). CDR3 length: 14 amino acids. V gave up 2 bases and J gave up 3 bases, with 10 bases separating them. Germline CDR1 is SGHRS and CDR2 is YFSETQ. CDR3 residues: CASSLGGSTDTQYF. Here the CDR3 DNA reads TGCGCCAGCAGCTTAGGCGGGTCGACAGATACGCAGTATTTT.

The J gene is TRBJ1-1, the V gene TRBV18, with 8 bases lining up with TRBD1. Germline values: CDR1 KGHSH, CDR2 LQKENI. CDR3 length: 15 residues. V was clipped by 5 bases and J by 0 bases; unmatched bases: 5. In nucleotides, the CDR3 is TGTGCCAGCTCAACGACAGGGGTAGTGAACACTGAAGCTTTCTTT. This encodes CASSTTGVVNTEAFF.

The rearrangement uses TRBV6-5 and TRBJ2-3, with D possibly being TRBD2 (5 bases). Germline V gene sequence: CDR1 MNHEY, CDR2 SVGAGI. V lost 2 bases to trimming and J lost 2 bases, with 8 bases between them. CDR3 length: 14 residues. CDR3 region: CASSYRTHTDTQYF. Here the CDR3 DNA reads TGTGCCAGCAGTTACAGGACTCACACAGATACGCAGTATTTT.

The V and J genes are TRBV11-2 and TRBJ2-1, with TRBD2 identical over 12 bases. CDR1 is SGHAT and CDR2 is FQNNGV in the germline V gene. The junction had 6 bases not matched to a gene; V was cut back by 1 base and J by 8 bases. This CDR3 is 16 amino acids long. The DNA for the CDR3 is TGTGCCAGCAGCTTAGGTCTAGCGGGGGGGCAGGATGAGCAGTTCTTC. It specifies CASSLGLAGGQDEQFF.

The V gene is TRBV4-2, the J gene TRBJ2-5; D may be TRBD2 (5 bases). Trimming removed 0 bases at V and 5 bases at J, with 16 bases between. Germline CDR1 reads LGHNA; CDR2 reads YNFKEQ. The CDR3 length is 16 residues. The CDR3 DNA follows: TGTGCCAGCAGCCAAGACCCCGGACTCGTGGGGGAGACCCAGTACTTC. Translated: CASSQDPGLVGETQYF.

The rearrangement joins TRBV6-2 or TRBV6-3 to TRBJ2-6; no clear D gene. V lost 4 bases and J 4 bases, leaving 17 bases between the germline ends. The germline gives CDR1 MNHEY, CDR2 SVGEGT. The CDR3 sequence is 17 residues long. The CDR3 is CASSLGSFPSGANVLTF. The DNA of the CDR3 is TGTGCCAGCAGTTTGGGCAGCTTCCCTTCCGGGGCCAACGTCCTGACTTTC.

DNA for the CDR3: TGTGCCAGTGGGGACAGACCTATTGGCTACACCTTC. Encoded protein: CASGDRPIGYTF. The rearrangement links TRBV19 to TRBJ1-2, with 7 bases identical to TRBD1. Germline V gives CDR1 LNHDA, CDR2 SQIVND (reference sequence). The CDR3 runs to 12 residues. The J segment lost 7 bases and the V segment lost 8 bases, leaving 7 bases of the junction unmatched.

This chain joins TRBV18 and TRBJ1-1, with a weak D call TRBD1 (6 bases). The germline V gene has CDR1 KGHSH and CDR2 LQKENI. Trimming stripped 2 bases from V and 1 base from J, with 17 bases between. CDR3 length equals 17 residues. CDR3 nucleotides: TGTGCCAGCTCACCATTATCGAACAGGGCCGGGAACACTGAAGCTTTCTTT. Translating gives CASSPLSNRAGNTEAFF.

The chain is built from TRBV7-9 and TRBJ2-5; 12 nucleotides agree with TRBD2. Unmatched junction bases numbered 8, after V lost 5 bases and J lost 4 bases. CDR3 size: 16 residues. Germline lookup yields CDR1 SEHNR and CDR2 FQNEAQ (reference sequence). CDR3 nucleotide sequence: TGTGCCAGCAGCCCTCGACTAGCGGGAGTAGTAGAGACCCAGTACTTC. This codes for CASSPRLAGVVETQYF.

V and J are TRBV5-1 and TRBJ2-1, with TRBD2 identical over 8 bases. The germline V gene has CDR1 SGHRS and CDR2 YFSETQ. The CDR3 loop spans 15 amino acids. J gave up 2 bases and V 4 bases, and 5 bases lay outside the gene matches. Here the CDR3 reads CASSLGSGTYNEQFF. Written as DNA, the CDR3 is TGCGCCAGCAGCCTGGGTAGCGGGACCTACAATGAGCAGTTCTTC.

The chain links TRBV25-1 to TRBJ2-3; 9 bases match TRBD2. V dropped 2 bases and J dropped 4; count of bases not matched to a gene: 1. Germline lookup yields CDR1 MGHDK and CDR2 SYGVNS. There are 14 residues in the CDR3. CDR3 amino acids: CASSERTSADTQYF. The CDR3 region has the DNA TGTGCCAGCAGTGAACGGACTAGCGCAGATACGCAGTATTTT. Full variable domain (outside the CDR3, taken from reference TRBV25-1 and TRBJ2-3): EADIYQTPRYLVIGTGKKITLECSQTMGHDKMYWYQQDPGMELHLIHYSYGVNSTEKGDLSSESTVSRIRTEHFPLTLESARPSHTSQYLCASSERTSADTQYFGPGTRLTVL.

V and J are TRBV7-2 and TRBJ2-5; TRBD2 is a possible D gene (6 bases). CDR1 SGHTA and CDR2 FQGNSA come from the germline V gene. V lost 1 base and J lost 2, with 14 bases in between. The CDR3 length is 16 residues. The CDR3 sequence is CASSLGGVTLQETQYF. As DNA, the CDR3 is TGTGCCAGCAGCTTAGGGGGGGTTACCCTACAAGAGACCCAGTACTTC.